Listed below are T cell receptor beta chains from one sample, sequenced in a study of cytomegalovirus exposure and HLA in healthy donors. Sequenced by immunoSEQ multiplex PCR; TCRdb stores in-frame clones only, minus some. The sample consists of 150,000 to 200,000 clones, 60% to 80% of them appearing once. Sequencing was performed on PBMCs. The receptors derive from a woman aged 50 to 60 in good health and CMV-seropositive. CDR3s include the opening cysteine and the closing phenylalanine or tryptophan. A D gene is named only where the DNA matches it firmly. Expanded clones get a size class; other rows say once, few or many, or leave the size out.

CSVEEGSGASYNEQFF	TGCAGCGTTGAAGAAGGCAGCGGCGCCTCCTACAATGAGCAGTTCTTC	.	.	TRBV29-1	TRBJ2-1
CASSLAHTPNYGYTF	TGTGCCAGCAGTTTAGCCCACACCCCAAACTATGGCTACACCTTC	few	.	TRBV27	TRBJ1-2
CASSLGAGGTTDTQYF	TGTGCCAGCAGCTTGGGAGCGGGAGGGACCACAGATACGCAGTATTTT	few	TRBD2	TRBV5-8	TRBJ2-3
CASCTSNFNEQFF	TGTGCCAGCTGCACTAGTAATTTCAATGAGCAGTTCTTC	.	.	TRBV18	TRBJ2-1
CASSGLGGPKYYEQYF	TGTGCCAGCAGTGGGTTGGGAGGTCCCAAATACTACGAGCAGTACTTC	.	.	TRBV6-1	TRBJ2-7
CASSFGTDSYEQYF	TGTGCCAGCAGTTTCGGGACAGACTCCTACGAGCAGTACTTC	few	TRBD1	TRBV28	TRBJ2-7
CASSLEDSYGYTF	TGTGCCAGCAGCTTAGAGGACAGCTATGGCTACACCTTC	.	.	TRBV7-9	TRBJ1-2
CASSFSGGASDTQYF	TGTGCCAGCAGCTTTAGCGGGGGGGCCTCAGATACGCAGTATTTT	.	TRBD2	TRBV7-9	TRBJ2-3
CASSGVANYGYTF	TGTGCCAGCAGCGGGGTGGCTAACTATGGCTACACCTTC	.	.	TRBV2	TRBJ1-2
CVTSWRDRAYEQYF	TGTGTCACCAGCTGGAGGGACAGGGCCTACGAGCAGTACTTC	.	TRBD1	TRBV15	TRBJ2-7
CASSLGRRAYEQYF	TGTGCCAGCAGCTTAGGACGGAGGGCCTACGAGCAGTACTTC	.	.	TRBV11-2	TRBJ2-7
CASSVTGTGDNEQFF	TGTGCCAGCAGCGTGACCGGGACAGGGGACAATGAGCAGTTCTTC	.	TRBD1	TRBV9	TRBJ2-1
CSCTGGLDYGYTF	TGCAGCTGTACAGGGGGCTTGGACTATGGCTACACCTTC	.	TRBD1	TRBV29-1	TRBJ1-2
CASSLEAGLSYNDQFF	TGTGCCAGCAGTTTAGAAGCGGGACTCTCCTACAATGATCAGTTCTTC	.	TRBD2	TRBV28	TRBJ2-1
CASSWGQGGGYTF	TGTGCCAGCAGTTGGGGACAGGGTGGGGGCTACACCTTC	once	TRBD1	TRBV2	TRBJ1-2
CASSENTIYGYTF	TGTGCCAGCAGCGAGAATACTATATATGGCTACACCTTC	once	.	TRBV28	TRBJ1-2
CASSLTGGRTGELFF	TGTGCCAGCAGCTTAACGGGGGGCCGCACCGGGGAGCTGTTTTTT	.	.	TRBV7-9	TRBJ2-2
CASSYGTASNEQFF	TGTGCCAGCAGTTATGGGACAGCCTCGAATGAGCAGTTCTTC	.	TRBD1	TRBV6-5	TRBJ2-1
CAWSSTSRGANTGELFF	TGTGCCTGGAGCTCGACTTCAAGGGGTGCGAACACCGGGGAGCTGTTTTTT	.	.	TRBV30	TRBJ2-2
CASGLAPDTEAFF	TGTGCTAGTGGTTTGGCCCCCGACACTGAAGCTTTCTTT	few	.	TRBV12-5	TRBJ1-1
CASTSGLNEKLFF	TGCGCCAGCACCTCCGGACTTAATGAAAAACTGTTTTTT	.	.	TRBV23-1	TRBJ1-4
CASSESGGANTEAFF	TGCGCCAGCAGTGAGTCGGGAGGGGCGAACACTGAAGCTTTCTTT	.	.	TRBV10-1	TRBJ1-1
CASSSRPSYEQYF	TGTGCCAGCAGCTCCCGACCTAGTTACGAGCAGTACTTC	.	.	TRBV13	TRBJ2-7
CASSLGRETNYGYTF	TGTGCCAGCAGCTTGGGCAGGGAAACTAACTATGGCTACACCTTC	.	.	TRBV5-6	TRBJ1-2
CASSSSSAGSTDTQYF	TGTGCCAGCAGCTCCAGCTCGGCAGGGAGCACAGATACGCAGTATTTT	once	.	TRBV7-9	TRBJ2-3
CASSLTGVNYGYTF	TGTGCCAGCTCACTGACAGGGGTTAACTATGGCTACACCTTC	.	TRBD1	TRBV18	TRBJ1-2
CASSSQTSGTDTQYF	TGTGCCAGCAGCTCCCAGACTAGCGGCACAGATACGCAGTATTTT	.	TRBD2	TRBV7-2	TRBJ2-3
CASSKEGARGGSYEQYF	TGCGCCAGCAGCAAAGAGGGGGCGCGGGGGGGAAGCTACGAGCAGTACTTC	.	TRBD2	TRBV4-1	TRBJ2-7
CASSLTAFSYEQYF	TGTGCCAGCAGCCTGACAGCCTTCTCCTACGAGCAGTACTTC	.	.	TRBV11-3	TRBJ2-7
CASSRYGQGAYGYTF	TGTGCCAGCAGCCGGTATGGACAGGGGGCCTATGGCTACACCTTC	.	TRBD1	TRBV7-9	TRBJ1-2
CASSVGTERETQYF	TGTGCCAGCAGCGTAGGCACAGAAAGAGAGACCCAGTACTTC	.	.	TRBV9	TRBJ2-5
CASSPGQTYEQYF	TGTGCCAGCAGTCCCGGACAGACCTACGAGCAGTACTTC	once	.	TRBV28	TRBJ2-7
CASSLIGGRGNEQFF	TGTGCCAGCAGCTTAATTGGCGGGAGAGGTAATGAGCAGTTCTTC	.	TRBD2	TRBV7-8	TRBJ2-1
CAWSVTTSVEYF	TGTGCCTGGAGTGTGACGACTAGCGTGGAGTATTTT	.	TRBD2	TRBV30	TRBJ2-3
CSISREETQYF	TGCAGCATATCCAGGGAAGAGACCCAGTACTTC	.	.	TRBV29-1	TRBJ2-5
CASSLIGGGAGETQYF	TGCGCCAGCAGCTTGATCGGCGGGGGGGCGGGAGAGACCCAGTACTTC	.	TRBD2	TRBV5-1	TRBJ2-5
CASSLAGGGSYGYTF	TGCGCCAGCAGCTTGGCCGGGGGGGGATCCTATGGCTACACCTTC	.	.	TRBV5-1	TRBJ1-2
CATREEARDTQYF	TGTGCCACGAGGGAAGAAGCCAGAGATACGCAGTATTTT	.	.	TRBV10-3	TRBJ2-3
CASSHRGKGNQPQHF	TGTGCCAGCAGCCACAGGGGGAAGGGCAATCAGCCCCAGCATTTT	once	TRBD1	TRBV28	TRBJ1-5
CASSQGQGKKGSPLHF	TGTGCCAGCTCCCAGGGACAGGGCAAGAAAGGTTCACCCCTCCACTTT	.	TRBD1	TRBV18	TRBJ1-6
CAWSAQGYEQYF	TGTGCCTGGAGTGCCCAGGGTTACGAGCAGTACTTC	.	.	TRBV30	TRBJ2-7
CASSQLAEKLFF	TGTGCCAGCAGCCAATTGGCCGAAAAACTGTTTTTT	.	.	TRBV14	TRBJ1-4
CATSRTGAHYGYTF	TGTGCCACCAGCAGGACAGGAGCCCACTATGGCTACACCTTC	.	.	TRBV15	TRBJ1-2
CASSYSVGADQPQHF	TGTGCCAGCAGTTACTCGGTGGGTGCGGATCAGCCCCAGCATTTT	.	.	TRBV6-5	TRBJ1-5
CASSQDPQGATTLYEQYF	TGCGCCAGCAGCCAAGACCCTCAGGGGGCGACCACCCTCTACGAGCAGTACTTC	once	TRBD1	TRBV4-1	TRBJ2-7
CASSPGVSAEAFF	TGTGCCAGCAGTCCCGGAGTGTCGGCTGAAGCTTTCTTT	.	.	TRBV27	TRBJ1-1
CASSDSGTSFPQYF	TGTGCCAGCAGTGATTCAGGGACTAGCTTCCCGCAGTACTTC	.	TRBD2	TRBV2	TRBJ2-7
CASSFDREVNTIYF	TGTGCCAGCAGTTTCGACAGGGAGGTAAACACCATATATTTT	.	TRBD1	TRBV28	TRBJ1-3
CAISEQGGSTGELFF	TGTGCCATCAGTGAACAGGGGGGGTCCACCGGGGAGCTGTTTTTT	.	.	TRBV10-3	TRBJ2-2